The following is a T cell receptor beta chain sequence with its context. This clone's antigen is unknown. No base quality values were provided; no much bigger clone lies one nucleotide off. Libraries came from PCR. DNA from cultured CD4+ T cells underwent TCR sequencing with the Oncomine TCR Beta short-read assay at the Johns Hopkins FTIC core. The QIAamp micro DNA kit was used to extract genomic DNA from the cultured CD4+ T cells. Oncomine TCR Beta libraries from cultured CD4+ T cells were pooled using unique dual indexes and sequenced on an Illumina iSeq 100. The authors' analysis ran thus. Non-productive sequences were filtered out, and CDR3s that did not start with C, did not end with F or W, or were shorter than 7 amino acids were discarded. The MANAFEST web application was used to identify antigen-specific clonotypes by comparing peptide-stimulated wells against reference wells and other culture wells. Positive clones required FDR below 0.05, an odds ratio above 5, and productive frequency above 0.1% in at least two of three replicate wells. Cross-reactive clonotypes were defined as significantly expanded in both SARS-CoV-2 spike wells and at least one common cold coronavirus spike condition. Using R version 3.6.1, CDR3 homology was evaluated through Levenshtein distances (stringdist) along with unrooted phylogenetic trees (ape). Using fastp at Q25 and MiXCR, TCRdb reprocessed the public reads and kept productive beta chains. Every CDR3 protein is listed once, alongside the most common genes and DNA of its rows. The V and J calls follow TCRdb's processing rather than the paper's. This sample comprises 5,500 to 8,000 distinct CDR3 sequences, about 54% of them detected only once. The biggest ten clones account for under 55% of the sample.

The data are from a study of vaccination and CD4 T cells after COVID-19 (dated by TCRdb to between 2021 and 2024). Concerning the study at large: Six males and four females were included in the convalescent cohort, with two Hispanic individuals, seven Caucasians, two Asians and one multiracial person represented. As controls, cultures received a CEFX viral epitope pool (the positive control), an HIV-1 Nef peptide pool (the negative control), or no peptide at all. Post-vaccine blood samples were obtained a median of around 74 days after the second vaccine dose, with a range of about 14 to 241 days. In over 8 COVID-19 convalescent patients and a few infection-naive healthy vaccine recipients, the spike-specific CD4+ TCR repertoire before mRNA vaccination was compared with the repertoire after mRNA vaccination. Post-COVID blood samples from convalescent patients were collected a median of roughly 100 days after diagnosis, with a range of 35 to 161 days. Culture stimuli were overlapping spike peptide pools from SARS-CoV-2 and from the common cold coronaviruses HCoV-NL63, HCoV-OC43 and HCoV-229E. Participants received two doses of either the Pfizer-BioNTech BNT162b2 vaccine (n=8) or the Moderna mRNA-1273 vaccine (n=2). An earlier paper using these donors assessed, at the TCR clonotype level, memory CD4+ T cell crossreactivity between SARS-CoV-2 and common cold coronavirus spike proteins. Study-level results and caveats: Among the post-vaccine SARS-CoV-2-reactive clones in convalescent patients, a median about 87% showed up only after vaccination, which suggests vaccine-specific priming. The median number of SARS-CoV-2-reactive clonotypes rose from around 22 after infection to roughly 40 after vaccination, but the change was not significant. Relatively few convalescent patients were included in the study, and early timepoints after natural infection were not analyzed. In convalescent patients, nearly all vaccine-specific clones (304 of 307) were found to be mono-reactive for SARS-CoV-2 spike rather than cross-reactive with common cold coronaviruses.

Taken with the paper, the label for treatment or condition translates to: 10-day PBMC culture with coronavirus spike peptide pools or control peptides (ViraFEST assay). CD4+ T cells from unexposed donors were collected before the COVID-19 pandemic (2011-2018). The ViraFEST assay was used in the study, in which antigen-specific T cells were expanded with peptide pools and expanded clonotypes were subsequently identified by TCR sequencing. Each well held 2 million or so PBMCs cultured in IMDM containing approximately 5% human AB serum and approximately 9.8 IU/ml IL-2, with 9 to 10 ug/ml peptide pools added. On days 3 and 7, half of the culture medium was replaced with fresh IL-2-containing medium. After around 11 days of culture, CD4+ T cells were isolated by negative selection using the EasySep CD4+ T cell isolation kit. As cell number allowed, CD4+ T cells from unexposed donors were tested for reactivity to SARS-CoV-2 S and N and to four common cold coronavirus spike pools. Ficoll-Paque Plus gradient centrifugation was used to isolate PBMCs from whole blood, and the isolated PBMCs were then either used fresh or cryopreserved at -140C. Each culture condition was generally run in triplicate wells. The leukapheresis product for the unexposed donors was obtained through commercial purchase.

CDR1 SGHTA and CDR2 FQGNSA are derived from the germline V gene. The CDR3 starts with the cysteine, ends with the phenylalanine, and has 13 residues. The CDR3 DNA has 39 bases and is translated from base 1. V loses 5 bases, J loses 1 base, and the germline ends lie 5 bases apart. This chain joins TRBV7-2 to TRBJ2-2; a confident D gene designation cannot be given. Sequenced: CD4+ T cells from blood, cultured in vitro. The clonotype was recovered from a human donor in good health. CDR3 protein: CASSPQNTGELFF. In nucleotide form, the sequence is TGTGCCAGCAGCCCCCAGAACACCGGGGAGCTGTTTTTT.